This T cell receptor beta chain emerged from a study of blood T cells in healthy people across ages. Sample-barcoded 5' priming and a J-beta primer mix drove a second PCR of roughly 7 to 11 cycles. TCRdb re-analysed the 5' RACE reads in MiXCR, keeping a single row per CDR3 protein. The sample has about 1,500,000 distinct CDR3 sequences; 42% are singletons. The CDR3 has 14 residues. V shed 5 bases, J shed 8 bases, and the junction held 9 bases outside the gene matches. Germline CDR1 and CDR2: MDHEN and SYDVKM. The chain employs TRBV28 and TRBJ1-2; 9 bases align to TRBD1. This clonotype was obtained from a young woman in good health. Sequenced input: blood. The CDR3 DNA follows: TGTGCCAGCAGTCCCGGGACAGGGTTTAAGGGCTACACCTTC. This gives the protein CASSPGTGFKGYTF.